The present T cell receptor beta chain was sequenced within a study of blood T cells in healthy people across ages. Findings and caveats of the study: The study found more naive CD4+ cells and higher diversity in long-lived than aged donors.

This clonotype was counted a few times. Its antigen is still unknown. A J-beta primer mix and a sample-barcoded 5' primer were used in a second PCR of about 7 to 12 cycles. Tagging of each cDNA molecule was performed by a template-switch adaptor with 12 random nucleotides. TCRdb re-analysed the 5' RACE reads in MiXCR, keeping a single row per CDR3 protein. The top ten clones hold about 21% of a sample with about 970,000 distinct CDR3 sequences, 51% of them seen once. The germline V gene encodes CDR1 SEHNR and CDR2 FQNEAQ (reference sequence). The V end lost 1 base, the J end lost 0 bases, and 15 bases lay between the germline ends. The CDR3 loop spans 17 amino acids.

The sample comprised blood. The chain is built from TRBV7-9 and TRBJ1-1; D is ambiguous. This clonotype was sampled from a woman aged 60-75 years in good health. As DNA, the CDR3 is TGTGCCAGCAGCTTAGACATCGGGAGGAGGCTGAACACTGAAGCTTTCTTT. Its protein product is CASSLDIGRRLNTEAFF. The full variable domain, in which reference TRBV7-9 and TRBJ1-1 provide the parts outside the CDR3, is DTGVSQNPRHKITKRGQNVTFRCDPISEHNRLYWYRQTLGQGPEFLTYFQNEAQLEKSRLLSDRFSAERPKGSFSTLEIQRTEQGDSAMYLCASSLDIGRRLNTEAFFGQGTRLTVV.